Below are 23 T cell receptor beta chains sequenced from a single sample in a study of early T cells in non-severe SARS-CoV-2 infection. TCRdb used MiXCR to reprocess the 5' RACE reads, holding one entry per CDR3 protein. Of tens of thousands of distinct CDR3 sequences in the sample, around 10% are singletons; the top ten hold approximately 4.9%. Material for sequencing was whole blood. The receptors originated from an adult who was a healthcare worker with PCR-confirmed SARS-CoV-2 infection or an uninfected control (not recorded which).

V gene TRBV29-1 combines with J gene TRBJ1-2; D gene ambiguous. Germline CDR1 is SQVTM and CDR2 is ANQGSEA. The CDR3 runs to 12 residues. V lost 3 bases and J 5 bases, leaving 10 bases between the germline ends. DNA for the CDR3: TGCAGCGTTGATCTGGGCTTTTATGGCTACACCTTC. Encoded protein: CSVDLGFYGYTF.

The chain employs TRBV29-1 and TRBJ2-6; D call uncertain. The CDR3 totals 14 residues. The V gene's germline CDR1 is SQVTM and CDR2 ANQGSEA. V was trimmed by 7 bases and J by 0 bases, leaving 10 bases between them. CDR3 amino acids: CSAKTPSGANVLTF. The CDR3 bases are TGCAGCGCTAAAACCCCCTCTGGGGCCAACGTCCTGACTTTC.

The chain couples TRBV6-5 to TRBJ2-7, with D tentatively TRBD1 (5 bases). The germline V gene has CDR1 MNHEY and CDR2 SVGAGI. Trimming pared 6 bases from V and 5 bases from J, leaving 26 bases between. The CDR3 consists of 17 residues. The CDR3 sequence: CASRPRARTRLGNEQYF. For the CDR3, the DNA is TGTGCCAGCAGGCCACGGGCCAGGACACGGTTGGGGAACGAGCAGTACTTC.

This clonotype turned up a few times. Here the CDR3 DNA reads TGTGCCAGCAGCCCGCGGTCGTTTTGGGGGAGGGCCTGGAATGAGCAGTTCTTC. This gives the protein CASSPRSFWGRAWNEQFF. The chain has TRBV7-2 and TRBJ2-1, with TRBD2 identical over 7 bases. In germline, CDR1 is SGHTA, CDR2 FQGNSA. V dropped 5 bases and J dropped 7; count of bases not matched to a gene: 20. The CDR3 has 18 residues.

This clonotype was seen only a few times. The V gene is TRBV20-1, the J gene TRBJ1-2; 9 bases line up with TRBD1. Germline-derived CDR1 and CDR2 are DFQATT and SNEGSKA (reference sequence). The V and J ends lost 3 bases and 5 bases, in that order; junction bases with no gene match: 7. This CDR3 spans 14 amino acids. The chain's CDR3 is CSASGTGTLYGYTF. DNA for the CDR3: TGCAGTGCTAGCGGGACAGGGACTCTATATGGCTACACCTTC.

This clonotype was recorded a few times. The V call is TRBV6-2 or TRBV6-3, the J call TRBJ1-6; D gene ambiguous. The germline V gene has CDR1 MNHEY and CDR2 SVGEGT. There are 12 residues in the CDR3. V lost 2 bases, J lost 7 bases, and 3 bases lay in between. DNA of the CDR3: TGTGCCAGCAGTTACCTCAATTCACCCCTCCACTTT. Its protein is CASSYLNSPLHF.

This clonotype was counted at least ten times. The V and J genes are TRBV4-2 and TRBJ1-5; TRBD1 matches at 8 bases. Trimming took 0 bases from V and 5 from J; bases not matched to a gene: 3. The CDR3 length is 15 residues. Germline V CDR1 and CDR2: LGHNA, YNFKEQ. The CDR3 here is CASSQEGTGDQPQHF. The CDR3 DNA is TGTGCCAGCAGCCAAGAAGGGACAGGTGATCAGCCCCAGCATTTT.

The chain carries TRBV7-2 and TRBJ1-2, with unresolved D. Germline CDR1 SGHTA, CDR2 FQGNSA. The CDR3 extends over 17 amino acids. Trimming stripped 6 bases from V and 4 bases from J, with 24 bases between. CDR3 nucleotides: TGTGCCAGCAGGGGAGCTTTTTTGGGTCGGGCGTTCTATGGCTACACCTTC. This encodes CASRGAFLGRAFYGYTF.

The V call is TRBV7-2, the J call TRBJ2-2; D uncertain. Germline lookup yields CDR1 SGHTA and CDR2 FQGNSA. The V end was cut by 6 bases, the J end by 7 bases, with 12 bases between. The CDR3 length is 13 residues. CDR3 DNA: TGTGCCAGCAGGGCCCACGGTGGCGGGGAGCTGTTTTTT. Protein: CASRAHGGGELFF.

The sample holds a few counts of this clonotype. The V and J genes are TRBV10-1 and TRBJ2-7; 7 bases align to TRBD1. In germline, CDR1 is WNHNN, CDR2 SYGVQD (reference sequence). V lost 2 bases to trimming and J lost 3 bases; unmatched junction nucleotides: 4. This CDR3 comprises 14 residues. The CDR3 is CASSEGTALYEQYF. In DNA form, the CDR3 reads TGCGCCAGCAGTGAGGGGACAGCCCTCTACGAGCAGTACTTC.

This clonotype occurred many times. The CDR3 nucleotides read TGTGCCAGCAGCTTAGCAGACCACAGCAATCAGCCCCAGCATTTT. Translated: CASSLADHSNQPQHF. V is TRBV7-8 and J is TRBJ1-5; D not resolved. In germline, CDR1 is SGHVS, CDR2 FQNEAQ. The CDR3 is made up of 15 amino acids. Trimming took 0 bases from V and 1 from J, leaving 7 bases between them.

CDR3 in DNA: TGTGCCACCAGTGATTTGGGACAGCAAGAGACCCAGTACTTC. The encoded protein is CATSDLGQQETQYF. The genes are TRBV24-1 and TRBJ2-5; tentative D call: TRBD1 (6 bases). The CDR3 extends over 14 amino acids. CDR1 and CDR2 from the germline V gene are KGHDR and SFDVKD. Trimming removed 0 bases at V and 2 bases at J, with 6 bases between.

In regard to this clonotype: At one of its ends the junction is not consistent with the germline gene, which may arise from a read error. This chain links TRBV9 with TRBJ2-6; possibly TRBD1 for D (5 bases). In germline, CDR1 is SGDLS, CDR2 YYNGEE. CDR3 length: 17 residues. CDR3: CASSENPTVPGANVLIF. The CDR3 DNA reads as TGTGCCAGCAGCGAAAACCCGACAGTTCCTGGGGCCAACGTCCTGATTTTC.

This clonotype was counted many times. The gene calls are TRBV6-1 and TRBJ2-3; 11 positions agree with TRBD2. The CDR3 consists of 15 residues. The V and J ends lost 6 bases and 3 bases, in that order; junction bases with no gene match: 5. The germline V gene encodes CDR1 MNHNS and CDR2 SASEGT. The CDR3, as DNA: TGTGCCAGCAGATCTAGACTAGCGGGAACAGATACGCAGTATTTT. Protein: CASRSRLAGTDTQYF.

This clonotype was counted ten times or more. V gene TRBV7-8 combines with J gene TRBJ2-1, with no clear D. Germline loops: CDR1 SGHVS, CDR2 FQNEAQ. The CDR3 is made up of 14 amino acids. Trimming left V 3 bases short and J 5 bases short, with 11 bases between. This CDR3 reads CASSFLRTDNEQFF. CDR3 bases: TGTGCCAGCAGCTTTCTACGGACCGACAATGAGCAGTTCTTC.

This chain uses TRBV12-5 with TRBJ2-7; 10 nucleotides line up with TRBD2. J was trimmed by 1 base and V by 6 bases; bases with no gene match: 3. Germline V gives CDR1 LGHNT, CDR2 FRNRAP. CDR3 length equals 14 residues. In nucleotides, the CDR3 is TGTGCTAGTGGCCGGACTAGCGGTTCCTACGAGCAGTACTTC. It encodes CASGRTSGSYEQYF.

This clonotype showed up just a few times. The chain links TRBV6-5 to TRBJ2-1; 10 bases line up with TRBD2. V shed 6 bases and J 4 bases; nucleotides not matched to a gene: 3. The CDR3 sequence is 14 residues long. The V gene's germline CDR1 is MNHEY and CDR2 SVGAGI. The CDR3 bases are TGTGCCAGCAGGGCACTAGCGGGGTACAATGAGCAGTTCTTC. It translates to CASRALAGYNEQFF.

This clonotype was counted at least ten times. CDR3 protein: CASSYSGRLSTDTQYF. DNA of the CDR3: TGTGCCAGCAGTTACTCTGGGCGGCTTAGCACAGATACGCAGTATTTT. The chain uses TRBV6-5 and TRBJ2-3; D is uncertain. The CDR3 has 16 residues. Trimming stripped 0 bases from V and 0 bases from J, with 10 bases between. CDR1 and CDR2 (germline): MNHEY, SVGAGI.

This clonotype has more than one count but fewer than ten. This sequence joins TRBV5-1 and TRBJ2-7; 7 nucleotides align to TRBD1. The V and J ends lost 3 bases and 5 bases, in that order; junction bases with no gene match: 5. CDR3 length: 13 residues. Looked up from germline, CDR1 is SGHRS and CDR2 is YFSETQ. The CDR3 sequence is CASSYTGDHEQYF. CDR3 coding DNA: TGCGCCAGCAGCTATACAGGGGACCACGAGCAGTACTTC.

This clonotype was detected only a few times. The CDR3 DNA follows: TGCGCCAGCGACCCTACGGACCTGACAAAGCATGAGCAGTTCTTC. As protein: CASDPTDLTKHEQFF. This sequence joins TRBV23-1 and TRBJ2-1; D unresolved. TRBV23-1 is recorded as an ORF, its role being uncertain. Trimming took off 8 bases at V and 8 bases at J, with 22 bases between the two ends. The CDR3 runs to 15 residues.

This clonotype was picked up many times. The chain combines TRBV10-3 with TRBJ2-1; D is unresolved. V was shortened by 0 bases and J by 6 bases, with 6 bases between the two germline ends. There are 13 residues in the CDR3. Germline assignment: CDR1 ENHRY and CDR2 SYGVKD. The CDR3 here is CAISESNGNEQFF. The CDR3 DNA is TGTGCCATCAGTGAGTCGAACGGCAATGAGCAGTTCTTC.

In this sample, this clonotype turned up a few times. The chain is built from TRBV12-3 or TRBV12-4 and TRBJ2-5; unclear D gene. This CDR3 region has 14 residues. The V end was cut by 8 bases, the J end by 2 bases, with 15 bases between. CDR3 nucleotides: TGTGCCAGCCGACTGGCGGCCCTTCAAGAGACCCAGTACTTC. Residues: CASRLAALQETQYF.

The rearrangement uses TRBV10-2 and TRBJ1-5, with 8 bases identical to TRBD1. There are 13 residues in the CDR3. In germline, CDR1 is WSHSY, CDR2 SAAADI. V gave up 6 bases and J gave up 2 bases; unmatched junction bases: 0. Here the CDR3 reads CASRDRGNQPQHF. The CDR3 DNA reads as TGCGCCAGCAGGGACAGGGGCAATCAGCCCCAGCATTTT.